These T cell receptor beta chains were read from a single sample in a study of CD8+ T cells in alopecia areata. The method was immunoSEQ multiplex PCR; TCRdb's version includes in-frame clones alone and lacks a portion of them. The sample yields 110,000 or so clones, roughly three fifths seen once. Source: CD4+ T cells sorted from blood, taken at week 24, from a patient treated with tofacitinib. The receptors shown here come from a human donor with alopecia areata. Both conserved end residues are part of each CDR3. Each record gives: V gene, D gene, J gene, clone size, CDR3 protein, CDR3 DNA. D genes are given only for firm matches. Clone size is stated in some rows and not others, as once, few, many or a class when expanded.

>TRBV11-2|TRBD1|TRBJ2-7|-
CASSLEGQGVYAEYF
TGTGCCAGCAGCTTAGAGGGACAGGGCGTCTACGCGGAGTACTTC
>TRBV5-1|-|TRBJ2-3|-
CASRTDRDTQYF
TGCGCCAGCAGGACCGACAGGGATACGCAGTATTTT
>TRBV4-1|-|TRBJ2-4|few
CASSQGLTKNIQYF
TGCGCCAGCAGCCAAGGCCTGACCAAAAACATTCAGTACTTC
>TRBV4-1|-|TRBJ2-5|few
CASSHGGGRETQYF
TGCGCCAGCAGCCACGGGGGCGGGAGAGAGACCCAGTACTTC
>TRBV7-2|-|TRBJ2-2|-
CASSSVGSPNTGELFF
TGTGCCAGCAGCAGCGTTGGCAGCCCAAACACCGGGGAGCTGTTTTTT
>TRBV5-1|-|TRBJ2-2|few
CASSSSPGQSNTGELFF
TGCGCCAGCAGCTCATCGCCGGGACAATCGAACACCGGGGAGCTGTTTTTT
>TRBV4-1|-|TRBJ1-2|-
CASSQGTTSRGGPNYGYTF
TGCGCCAGCAGCCAGGGGACTACATCGAGGGGGGGGCCTAACTATGGCTACACCTTC
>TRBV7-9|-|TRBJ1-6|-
CASSSTSSYNSPLHF
TGTGCCAGCAGCTCAACTAGCTCCTATAATTCACCCCTCCACTTT
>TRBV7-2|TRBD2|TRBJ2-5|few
CASSFNSGGRGETQYF
TGTGCCAGCAGCTTCAATAGCGGGGGCAGAGGAGAGACCCAGTACTTC
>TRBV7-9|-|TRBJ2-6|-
CASSPDGSGANVLTF
TGTGCCAGCAGCCCGGACGGCTCTGGGGCCAACGTCCTGACTTTC
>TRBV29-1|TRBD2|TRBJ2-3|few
CSVHRVGAGVGDTQYF
TGCAGCGTTCATCGAGTTGGAGCGGGGGTTGGAGATACGCAGTATTTT
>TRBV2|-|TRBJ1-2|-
CASSENNRVIGYTF
TGTGCCAGCAGTGAAAATAACAGGGTGATTGGCTACACCTTC
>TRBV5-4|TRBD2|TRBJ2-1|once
CASSARLANHDNEQFF
TGTGCCAGCAGCGCGAGACTAGCGAACCACGACAATGAGCAGTTCTTC
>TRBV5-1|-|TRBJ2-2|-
CASSLTQWARTGELFF
TGCGCCAGCAGCTTGACACAGTGGGCTCGCACCGGGGAGCTGTTTTTT
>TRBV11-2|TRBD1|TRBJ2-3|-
CASSLYLFGTGGTDTQYF
TGTGCCAGCAGCTTGTACTTGTTTGGGACAGGGGGAACAGATACGCAGTATTTT
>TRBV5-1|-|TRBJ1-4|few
CASSATTLSEKLFF
TGCGCCAGCAGCGCTACCACCCTGAGTGAAAAACTGTTTTTT
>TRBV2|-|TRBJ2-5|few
CASSQETQYF
TGTGCCAGCAGTCAAGAGACCCAGTACTTC
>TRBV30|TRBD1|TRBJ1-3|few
CAWKRGPGNTIYF
TGTGCCTGGAAGAGGGGGCCTGGAAACACCATATATTTT
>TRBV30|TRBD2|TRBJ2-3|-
CAWRRLAGVTDTQYF
TGTGCCTGGAGGAGGCTAGCGGGGGTGACAGATACGCAGTATTTT
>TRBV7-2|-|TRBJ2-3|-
CASSLVRLEPQYF
TGTGCCAGCAGCTTAGTTAGGCTAGAGCCGCAGTATTTT
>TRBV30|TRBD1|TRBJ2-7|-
CAWSVRDRGYEQYF
TGTGCCTGGAGTGTAAGGGACAGGGGCTACGAGCAGTACTTC
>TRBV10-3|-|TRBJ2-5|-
CAISEGEETQYF
TGTGCCATCAGTGAGGGGGAAGAGACCCAGTACTTC
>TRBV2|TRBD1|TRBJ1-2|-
CASSPMGTGGEWNYGYTF
TGTGCCAGCAGTCCGATGGGGACAGGGGGCGAGTGGAACTATGGCTACACCTTC